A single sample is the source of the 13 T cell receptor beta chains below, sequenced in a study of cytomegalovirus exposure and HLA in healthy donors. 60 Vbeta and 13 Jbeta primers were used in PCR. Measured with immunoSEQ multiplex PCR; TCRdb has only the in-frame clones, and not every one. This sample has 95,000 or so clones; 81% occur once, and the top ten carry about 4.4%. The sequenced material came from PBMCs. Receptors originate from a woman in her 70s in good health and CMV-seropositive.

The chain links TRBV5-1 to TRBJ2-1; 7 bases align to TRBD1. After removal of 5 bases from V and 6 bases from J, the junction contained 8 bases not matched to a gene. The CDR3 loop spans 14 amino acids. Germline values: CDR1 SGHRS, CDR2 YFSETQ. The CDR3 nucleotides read TGCGCCAGCAGGTACCCGGGACAGAGCAATGAGCAGTTCTTC. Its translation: CASRYPGQSNEQFF.

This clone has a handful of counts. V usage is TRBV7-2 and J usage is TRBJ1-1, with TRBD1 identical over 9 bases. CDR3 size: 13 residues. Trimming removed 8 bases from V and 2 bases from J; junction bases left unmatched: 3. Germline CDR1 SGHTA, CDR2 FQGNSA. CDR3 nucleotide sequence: TGTGCCAGCCGGGACAGGGCAAACACTGAAGCTTTCTTT. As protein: CASRDRANTEAFF.

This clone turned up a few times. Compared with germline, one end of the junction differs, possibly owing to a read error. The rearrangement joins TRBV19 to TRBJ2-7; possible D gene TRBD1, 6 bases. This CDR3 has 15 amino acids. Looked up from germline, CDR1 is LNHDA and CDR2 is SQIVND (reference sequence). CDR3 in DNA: TGTGCCAGTAGTATAGCAGGACAGCCCTCGGCGAGCAAGGACTTC. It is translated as CASSIAGQPSASKDF.

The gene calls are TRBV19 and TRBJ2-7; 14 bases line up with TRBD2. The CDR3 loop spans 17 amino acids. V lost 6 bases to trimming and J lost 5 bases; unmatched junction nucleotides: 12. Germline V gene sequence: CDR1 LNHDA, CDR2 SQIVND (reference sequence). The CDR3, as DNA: TGTGCCAGTAGCACCGGACTAGCGGGAGGACATGGGGACGAGCAGTACTTC. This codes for CASSTGLAGGHGDEQYF.

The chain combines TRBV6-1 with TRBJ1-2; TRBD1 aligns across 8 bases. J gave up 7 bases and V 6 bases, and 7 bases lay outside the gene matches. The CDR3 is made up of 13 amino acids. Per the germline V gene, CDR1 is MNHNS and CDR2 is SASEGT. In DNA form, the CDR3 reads TGTGCCAGCAGGGACAGGGTGTTAAGTGGCTACACCTTC. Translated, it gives CASRDRVLSGYTF.

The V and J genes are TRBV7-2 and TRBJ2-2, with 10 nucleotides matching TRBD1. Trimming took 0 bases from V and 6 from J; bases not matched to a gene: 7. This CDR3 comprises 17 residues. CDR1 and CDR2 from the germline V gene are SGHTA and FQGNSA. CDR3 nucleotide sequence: TGTGCCAGCAGCTTAGCTGGACAGGGGGTGGGGGCCGGGGAGCTGTTTTTT. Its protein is CASSLAGQGVGAGELFF. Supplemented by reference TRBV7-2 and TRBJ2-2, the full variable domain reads GAGVSQSPSNKVTEKGKDVELRCDPISGHTALYWYRQSLGQGLEFLIYFQGNSAPDKSGLPSDRFSAERTGGSVSTLTIQRTQQEDSAVYLCASSLAGQGVGAGELFFGEGSRLTVL.

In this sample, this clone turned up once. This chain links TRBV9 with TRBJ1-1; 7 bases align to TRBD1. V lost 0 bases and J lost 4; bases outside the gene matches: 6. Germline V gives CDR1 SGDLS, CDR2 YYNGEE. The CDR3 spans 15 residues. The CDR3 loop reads CASSVGQGSRTEAFF. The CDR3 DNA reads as TGTGCCAGCAGCGTAGGACAGGGTAGTCGCACTGAAGCTTTCTTT.

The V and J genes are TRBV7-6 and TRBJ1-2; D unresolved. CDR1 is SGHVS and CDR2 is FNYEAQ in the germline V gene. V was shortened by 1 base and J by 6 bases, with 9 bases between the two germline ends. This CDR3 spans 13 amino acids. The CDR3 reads CASSLGEVDGYTF. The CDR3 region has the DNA TGTGCCAGCAGCTTAGGGGAGGTGGATGGCTACACCTTC.

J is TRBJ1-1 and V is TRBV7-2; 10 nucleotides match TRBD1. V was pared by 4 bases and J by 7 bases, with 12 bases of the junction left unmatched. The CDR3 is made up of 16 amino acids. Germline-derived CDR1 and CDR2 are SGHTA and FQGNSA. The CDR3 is CASSSIPGQGYGEAFF. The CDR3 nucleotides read TGTGCCAGCAGCTCAATCCCGGGACAGGGGTATGGTGAAGCTTTCTTT.

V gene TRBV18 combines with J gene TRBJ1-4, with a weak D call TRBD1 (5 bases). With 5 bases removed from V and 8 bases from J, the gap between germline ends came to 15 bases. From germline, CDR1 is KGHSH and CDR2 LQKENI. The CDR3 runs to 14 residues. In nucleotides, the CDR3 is TGTGCCAGCTCATCCTACGGGGGAGGAGAAAAACTGTTTTTT. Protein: CASSSYGGGEKLFF.

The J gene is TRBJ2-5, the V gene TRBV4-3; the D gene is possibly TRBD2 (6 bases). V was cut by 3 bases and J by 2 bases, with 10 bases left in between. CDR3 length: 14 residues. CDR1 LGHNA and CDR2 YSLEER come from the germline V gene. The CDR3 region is CASSHPGLQETQYF. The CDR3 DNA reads TGCGCCAGCAGCCACCCGGGACTTCAAGAGACCCAGTACTTC.

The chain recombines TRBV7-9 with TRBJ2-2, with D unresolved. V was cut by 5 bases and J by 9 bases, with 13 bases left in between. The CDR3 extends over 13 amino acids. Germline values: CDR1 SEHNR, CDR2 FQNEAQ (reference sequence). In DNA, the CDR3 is TGTGCCAGCAGCCAAACTGTTAGAAGGGAGCTGTTTTTT. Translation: CASSQTVRRELFF.

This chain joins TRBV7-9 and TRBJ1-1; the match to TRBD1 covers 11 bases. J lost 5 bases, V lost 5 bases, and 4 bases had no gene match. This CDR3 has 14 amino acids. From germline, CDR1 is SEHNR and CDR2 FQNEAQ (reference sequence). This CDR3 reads CASSLGQGETEAFF. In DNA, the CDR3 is TGTGCCAGCAGCCTGGGACAGGGGGAGACTGAAGCTTTCTTT.